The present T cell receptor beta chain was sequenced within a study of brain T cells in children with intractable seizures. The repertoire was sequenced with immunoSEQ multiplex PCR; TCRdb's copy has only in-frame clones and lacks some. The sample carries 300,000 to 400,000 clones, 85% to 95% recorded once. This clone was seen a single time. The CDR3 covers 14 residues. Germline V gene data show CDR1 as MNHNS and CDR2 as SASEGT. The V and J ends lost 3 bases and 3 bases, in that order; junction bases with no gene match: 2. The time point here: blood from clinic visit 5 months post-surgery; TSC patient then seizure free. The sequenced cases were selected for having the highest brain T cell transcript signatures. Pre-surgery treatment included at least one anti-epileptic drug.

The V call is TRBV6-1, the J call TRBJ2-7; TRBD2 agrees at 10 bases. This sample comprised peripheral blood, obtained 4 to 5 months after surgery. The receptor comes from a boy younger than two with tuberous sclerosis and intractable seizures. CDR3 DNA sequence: TGTGCCAGCAGTGACCCTAGCGGGAGCTACGAGCAGTACTTC. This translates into CASSDPSGSYEQYF.